The 9 T cell receptor beta chains below all came from one sample that was sequenced in a study of blood T cell repertoires in COVID-19. Repertoires were generated with immunoSEQ multiplex PCR, while TCRdb's copy carries only in-frame clones and drops some. Among about 200,000 clones, 80% to 90% were seen once, and the ten largest hold around 1.5%. Specimen: peripheral blood. These receptors originate from a man between 18 and 35 years old with active or convalescent COVID-19.

On this clone itself: The same CDR3 can be traced to other DNA sequences in this sample. This sequence joins TRBV28 and TRBJ2-2; maybe TRBD1 (5 bases). V was trimmed by 3 bases and J by 1 base, leaving 9 bases between them. This CDR3 region has 15 residues. Germline V lookup: CDR1 MDHEN, CDR2 SYDVKM. CDR3 amino acids: CASSLGRVNTGELFF. Written as DNA, the CDR3 is TGTGCCAGCAGTTTGGGCAGGGTGAACACCGGGGAGCTGTTTTTT.

The J gene is TRBJ1-2, the V gene TRBV20-1; the D gene is possibly TRBD1 (5 bases). The V gene lost 3 bases and the J gene lost 8 bases, with 10 bases spanning the gap. Looked up from germline, CDR1 is DFQATT and CDR2 is SNEGSKA (reference sequence). The CDR3 spans 11 residues. DNA for the CDR3: TGCAGTGCTAGGGCCGCAGGGGGCTACACCTTC. Amino acids: CSARAAGGYTF.

V is TRBV7-2 and J is TRBJ2-2; a weak D match, TRBD2 (6 bases). The ends were cut back, 5 bases at V and 6 bases at J, with 16 bases in the middle. The CDR3 has 15 residues. CDR1 and CDR2 (germline): SGHTA, FQGNSA. DNA for the CDR3: TGTGCCAGCAGCCCCATGACTAGTTTGGCCGGGGAGCTGTTTTTT. Protein sequence: CASSPMTSLAGELFF.

This sequence joins TRBV2 and TRBJ1-1; perhaps TRBD1 as D (6 bases). The CDR3 extends over 14 amino acids. Germline V CDR1 and CDR2: SNHLY, FYNNEI. Between the trimmed V and J ends, which lost 4 bases and 1 base, there was a span of 10 bases. The CDR3 here is CASSGHRENTEAFF. Written as DNA, the CDR3 is TGTGCCAGCAGTGGGCACAGGGAGAACACTGAAGCTTTCTTT. The full variable domain, completed using reference TRBV2 and TRBJ1-1, is EPEVTQTPSHQVTQMGQEVILRCVPISNHLYFYWYRQILGQKVEFLVSFYNNEISEKSEIFDDQFSVERPDGSNFTLKIRSTKLEDSAMYFCASSGHRENTEAFFGQGTRLTVV.

For the CDR3, the DNA is TGTGCCACCAGCGGACAGGGACCGCACGAGCAGTACTTC. Encoded protein: CATSGQGPHEQYF. The rearrangement uses TRBV24-1 and TRBJ2-7, with 8 bases fitting TRBD1. CDR3 length equals 13 residues. Germline V gene data show CDR1 as KGHDR and CDR2 as SFDVKD. Unmatched junction bases numbered 6, after V lost 7 bases and J lost 5 bases.

About this clone itself: The same CDR3 also results from other DNA sequences found in this sample. The chain employs TRBV7-9 and TRBJ2-2; TRBD1 aligns across 7 bases. With V trimmed by 5 bases and J by 0 bases, 3 bases remained unmatched. Germline values: CDR1 SEHNR, CDR2 FQNEAQ (reference sequence). The CDR3 has 15 amino acids. The CDR3 DNA reads as TGTGCCAGCAGCCTCGACAGGGCGAACACCGGGGAGCTGTTTTTT. Its translation is CASSLDRANTGELFF.

J is TRBJ2-5 and V is TRBV3-1 (or the pseudogene TRBV3-2); 7 nucleotides line up with TRBD2. This CDR3 is built from 15 residues. With V trimmed by 4 bases and J by 5 bases, 10 bases remained unmatched. Germline values: CDR1 LGHDT, CDR2 YNNKEL (reference sequence). CDR3 sequence (DNA): TGTGCCAGCAGCCTCCTCGCGGGAGCTGGGGAGACCCAGTACTTC. This encodes CASSLLAGAGETQYF.

This clone came up once. The chain links TRBV18 to TRBJ2-7; D is possibly TRBD1 (6 bases). The CDR3 length is 12 residues. V was clipped by 8 bases and J by 4 bases, with 12 bases between them. Germline CDR1 reads KGHSH; CDR2 reads LQKENI. The CDR3 coding sequence is TGTGCCAGCCGTCTAGGGGGTTACGAGCAGTACTTC. This gives the protein CASRLGGYEQYF.

The rearrangement links TRBV7-9 to TRBJ1-4, with 8 positions matching TRBD1. The CDR3 runs 15 residues. Looked up from germline, CDR1 is SEHNR and CDR2 is FQNEAQ (reference sequence). V lost 5 bases and J lost 6; bases outside the gene matches: 8. The CDR3 region is CASSAGQGEYEKLFF. The CDR3 DNA reads as TGTGCCAGCAGCGCTGGACAGGGAGAATATGAAAAACTGTTTTTT.